This T cell receptor beta chain derives from a study of read filtering for tumor transcriptome and immune sequencing. This clonotype appeared many times. As yet, its antigen is unknown. This library used 300 to 450 ng RNA and molecular barcoded adaptors spanning alpha/delta and beta/gamma chains. TCRdb fed the reads into MiXCR, producing one record per CDR3 protein. The table records about 62,000 distinct CDR3 sequences, approximately 19% of them present only once. Study results and caveats: In IR-seq, single-read clonotypes were roughly 82% of clonotypes but approximately 3.2% of reads.

CDR3 length: 11 amino acids. Germline CDR1 reads DFQATT; CDR2 reads SNEGSKA (reference sequence). The trim removed 5 bases at V and 11 bases at J, leaving 5 bases unmatched. The gene calls are TRBV20-1 and TRBJ1-4; 7 positions agree with TRBD1. This TCR was recovered from a donor aged 40 or over with multiple myeloma. The sequencing input was a population of CD138-negative cells sorted from bone marrow. This CDR3 is CSAWDSPKLFF. The CDR3 nucleotides read TGCAGTGCTTGGGACAGCCCGAAACTGTTTTTT.